The sequence of this TCR beta chain was determined in a study of blood T cell repertoires in COVID-19. Study-level background: Sites in the United States, Italy and Spain provided acute and convalescent COVID-19 samples. T cells, B-cell-depleted T cells, or PBMCs supplied cDNA or gDNA.

As originally analysed: Estimated nucleated cell counts came from reference gene primer amplification. TCRdb's copy holds only in-frame clones and misses some; the assay was immunoSEQ multiplex PCR. V and J calls plus clone size are reproduced from that table; the DNA served to infer D and trimming. The top ten hold 7.9% of the sample, which has more than 95,000 clones, 86% seen once. The germline V gene encodes CDR1 KGHDR and CDR2 SFDVKD. The CDR3 covers 14 residues. The junction had 5 bases not matched to a gene; V was cut back by 6 bases and J by 3 bases. V is TRBV24-1 and J is TRBJ1-1, with 8 positions matching TRBD1. Sequencing was performed on peripheral blood. The receptor's source is a man between 65 and 85 years old who had recovered from COVID-19. The DNA for the CDR3 is TGTGCCACCAGTTATAACAGGGGGGACACTGAAGCTTTCTTT. Translating it yields CATSYNRGDTEAFF.